Each of the 31 T cell receptor beta chains below was sequenced from the same sample in a study of blood T cell repertoires in COVID-19. Generated by immunoSEQ multiplex PCR, the TCRdb table keeps only in-frame clones and is missing some. The sample shows about 430,000 clones, around 87% of them seen only once. Material for sequencing was PBMCs or T cells enriched from blood (not recorded which). All receptors come from a woman aged 30 to 39 with acute COVID-19.

V usage is TRBV28 and J usage is TRBJ2-1; D not resolved. The V gene lost 3 bases and the J gene lost 5 bases, with 8 bases spanning the gap. Germline V gives CDR1 MDHEN, CDR2 SYDVKM. CDR3 length: 13 amino acids. CDR3 DNA sequence: TGTGCCAGCAGTTTTCAACCTAACAATGAGCAGTTCTTC. It translates to CASSFQPNNEQFF.

The rearrangement uses TRBV24-1 and TRBJ1-3; unclear D gene. The V gene's germline CDR1 is KGHDR and CDR2 SFDVKD. There are 15 residues in the CDR3. Trimming pared 5 bases from V and 1 base from J, leaving 11 bases between. In DNA form, the CDR3 reads TGTGCCACCAGTGCAGGAGGTTCGTCTGGAAACACCATATATTTT. Translated: CATSAGGSSGNTIYF.

V usage is TRBV7-8 and J usage is TRBJ1-3; 7 bases are shared with TRBD1. The CDR3 consists of 15 residues. Per the germline V gene, CDR1 is SGHVS and CDR2 is FQNEAQ. The J segment lost 3 bases and the V segment lost 3 bases, leaving 5 bases of the junction unmatched. DNA for the CDR3: TGTGCCAGCAGCTTGATGACAGGGAGTGGAAACACCATATATTTT. Its protein product is CASSLMTGSGNTIYF.

Notes on this clone: Distinct nucleotide sequences in the sample also encode this CDR3. This sequence joins TRBV5-1 and TRBJ2-1, with D tentatively TRBD1 (6 bases). Germline CDR1 reads SGHRS; CDR2 reads YFSETQ. Trimming stripped 3 bases from V and 2 bases from J, with 9 bases between. The CDR3 has 14 residues. The CDR3 DNA sequence: TGCGCCAGCAGCTCTGGACAGACCTACAATGAGCAGTTCTTC. Translation: CASSSGQTYNEQFF.

This chain joins TRBV29-1 and TRBJ2-3; no reliable D call. Per germline, CDR1 SQVTM and CDR2 ANQGSEA. V was trimmed by 2 bases and J by 0 bases, leaving 6 bases between them. The CDR3 loop spans 13 amino acids. In DNA, the CDR3 is TGCAGCGTTGAACGACAAAGCACAGATACGCAGTATTTT. It codes for CSVERQSTDTQYF.

This clone was counted once. This chain links TRBV19 with TRBJ1-6; TRBD1 agrees at 7 bases. CDR3 size: 14 residues. V lost 6 bases to trimming and J lost 7 bases; unmatched junction nucleotides: 6. Germline CDR1 is LNHDA and CDR2 is SQIVND (reference sequence). The CDR3 loop is CASSLPGQNSPLHF. The CDR3 bases are TGTGCCAGTAGCCTCCCGGGACAGAATTCACCCCTCCACTTT. The variable domain in full, completed from reference TRBV19 and TRBJ1-6, reads DGGITQSPKYLFRKEGQNVTLSCEQNLNHDAMYWYRQDPGQGLRLIYYSQIVNDFQKGDIAEGYSVSREKKESFPLTVTSAQKNPTAFYLCASSLPGQNSPLHFGNGTRLTVT.

This chain joins TRBV7-9 and TRBJ2-3; the match to TRBD2 covers 8 bases. Germline V gene sequence: CDR1 SEHNR, CDR2 FQNEAQ (reference sequence). The CDR3 totals 15 residues. V lost 3 bases and J lost 1; bases outside the gene matches: 3. The CDR3 region has the DNA TGTGCCAGCAGCTTCCTGCGGGGGGGCACAGATACGCAGTATTTT. Translating gives CASSFLRGGTDTQYF. Using reference TRBV7-9 and TRBJ2-3 for the parts outside the CDR3, the full variable domain is DTGVSQNPRHKITKRGQNVTFRCDPISEHNRLYWYRQTLGQGPEFLTYFQNEAQLEKSRLLSDRFSAERPKGSFSTLEIQRTEQGDSAMYLCASSFLRGGTDTQYFGPGTRLTVL.

The gene calls are TRBV7-2 and TRBJ1-1; D is undetermined. The CDR3 extends over 14 amino acids. CDR1 and CDR2 (germline): SGHTA, FQGNSA. Trimming cost V 5 bases and J 4 bases, with 14 bases left between them. This chain's CDR3 is CASSERRSGTEAFF. The CDR3 DNA is TGTGCCAGCAGCGAAAGGAGGTCGGGCACTGAAGCTTTCTTT.

The chain joins TRBV15 to TRBJ2-7, with 7 bases aligning to TRBD1. From germline, CDR1 is LNHNV and CDR2 YYDKDF (reference sequence). J lost 3 bases, V lost 5 bases, and 13 bases had no gene match. The CDR3 contains 16 residues. The CDR3 DNA follows: TGTGCCACCAGCGAGAGGGCGAAGGGACAGATCTACGAGCAGTACTTC. Amino acid sequence: CATSERAKGQIYEQYF.

The rearrangement links TRBV6-4 to TRBJ2-7; D is possibly TRBD2 (5 bases). The CDR3 runs 14 residues. The V gene's germline CDR1 is MRHNA and CDR2 SNTAGT. Trimming left V 3 bases short and J 5 bases short, with 14 bases between. CDR3 in amino acids: CASSETAGNHEQYF. The CDR3, as DNA: TGTGCCAGCAGTGAAACCGCCGGGAATCACGAGCAGTACTTC.

The chain carries TRBV15 and TRBJ1-6, with D uncertain. Deletions cut 0 bases from V and 11 bases from J, with 17 bases between. CDR1 LNHNV and CDR2 YYDKDF come from the germline V gene (reference sequence). The CDR3 spans 16 residues. The CDR3 DNA reads as TGTGCCACCAGCAGAGAGGGCCATCCTAAACTGCCACCCCTCCACTTT. Translation gives CATSREGHPKLPPLHF.

V and J are TRBV4-1 and TRBJ2-2, with TRBD2 identical over 10 bases. V was clipped by 3 bases and J by 3 bases; unmatched bases: 4. Per germline, CDR1 MGHRA and CDR2 YSYEKL. This CDR3 has 16 amino acids. The CDR3, as DNA: TGCGCCAGCAGCCAGTACAGCGGGGGGGACACCGGGGAGCTGTTTTTT. Protein sequence: CASSQYSGGDTGELFF.

The rearrangement joins TRBV5-1 to TRBJ1-4, with a possible D match to TRBD1 (6 bases). In germline, CDR1 is SGHRS, CDR2 YFSETQ. The germline V and J ends were trimmed by 4 bases and 8 bases, with 21 bases remaining between them. The CDR3 loop spans 16 amino acids. CDR3 nucleotides: TGCGCCAGCAGCCCGGAGGGGGGAGGGACAAAGGAAAAACTGTTTTTT. Translation gives CASSPEGGGTKEKLFF.

The rearrangement uses TRBV29-1 and TRBJ1-1; 9 bases line up with TRBD1. This CDR3 comprises 13 residues. In germline, CDR1 is SQVTM, CDR2 ANQGSEA. V lost 2 bases, J lost 8 bases, and 6 bases stayed unmatched. DNA of the CDR3: TGCAGCGTTGAACCGGGACAGGGTGGGGAAGCTTTCTTT. As protein: CSVEPGQGGEAFF.

The rearrangement joins TRBV9 to TRBJ1-4; TRBD1 matches 9 bases. Germline-derived CDR1 and CDR2 are SGDLS and YYNGEE. Germline trimming cut 4 bases from V and 5 bases from J; bases unmatched to any gene: 6. This CDR3 spans 15 amino acids. The DNA of the CDR3 is TGTGCCAGCAGCCTTCAGGACAGGGGAAATGAAAAACTGTTTTTT. Translating it yields CASSLQDRGNEKLFF.

The rearrangement links TRBV7-9 to TRBJ1-1; D gene ambiguous. CDR3 length: 14 amino acids. Germline V gene lookup returns CDR1 SEHNR and CDR2 FQNEAQ (reference sequence). Trimming pared 2 bases from V and 4 bases from J, leaving 11 bases between. For the CDR3, the DNA is TGTGCCAGCAGCTTATATACCCCGAGCACTGAAGCTTTCTTT. It translates to CASSLYTPSTEAFF.

The chain joins TRBV12-5 to TRBJ1-3; 8 bases are shared with TRBD1. Germline assignment: CDR1 LGHNT and CDR2 FRNRAP. J gave up 3 bases and V 1 base, and 5 bases lay outside the gene matches. The CDR3 runs 16 residues. CDR3: CASGLAQGVGGNTIYF. The DNA for the CDR3 is TGTGCTAGTGGTTTGGCACAGGGGGTGGGTGGAAACACCATATATTTT.

The chain recombines TRBV30 with TRBJ1-6; TRBD1 agrees at 9 bases. The germline gives CDR1 GTSNPN, CDR2 SVGIG (reference sequence). The CDR3 sequence is 13 residues long. Trimming removed 7 bases from V and 9 bases from J; junction bases left unmatched: 7. For the CDR3, the DNA is TGTGCCTTTCGGACAGGGGAGGGTTCACCCCTCCACTTT. Translated: CAFRTGEGSPLHF.

This clone appeared a single time. This chain links TRBV5-1 with TRBJ1-5; the match to TRBD1 covers 8 bases. The CDR3 spans 16 residues. V shed 2 bases and J 0 bases; nucleotides not matched to a gene: 4. The V gene's germline CDR1 is SGHRS and CDR2 YFSETQ. The CDR3 DNA reads as TGCGCCAGCAGCTTTGGCGGGACAGGTAGCAATCAGCCCCAGCATTTT. Protein sequence: CASSFGGTGSNQPQHF.

The rearrangement links TRBV3-1 (or the pseudogene TRBV3-2) to TRBJ1-3; the match to TRBD1 covers 9 bases. This CDR3 has 16 amino acids. Germline loops: CDR1 LGHDT, CDR2 YNNKEL (reference sequence). V shed 3 bases, J shed 4 bases, and the junction held 7 bases outside the gene matches. DNA of the CDR3: TGTGCCAGCAGCCAGGACGGGACAGGGCGCGGAAACACCATATATTTT. It translates to CASSQDGTGRGNTIYF.

The gene calls are TRBV29-1 and TRBJ2-3, with 16 bases lining up with TRBD2. Germline CDR1 is SQVTM and CDR2 is ANQGSEA. V was pared by 3 bases and J by 4 bases, with 4 bases of the junction left unmatched. This CDR3 comprises 16 residues. The CDR3 loop reads CSVEGLAGGSPDTQYF. Written as DNA, the CDR3 is TGCAGCGTTGAGGGACTAGCGGGGGGGAGTCCAGATACGCAGTATTTT.

The chain couples TRBV5-4 to TRBJ2-2, with 8 bases fitting TRBD1. With 0 bases clipped from V and 5 bases from J, the junction kept 6 bases outside the gene matches. The CDR3 contains 16 residues. Germline values: CDR1 SGHNT, CDR2 YYREEE (reference sequence). The CDR3 spells CASSLGGQGGTGELFF. The CDR3 DNA reads as TGTGCCAGCAGCTTGGGAGGACAGGGAGGTACCGGGGAGCTGTTTTTT.

Regarding this clone: The junction does not match germline at one end; this may be a read error. This chain's CDR3 is CAIRESRDLNTEAFF. Here the CDR3 DNA reads TGTGCCATCAGGGAGTCGCGGGATTTGAACACTGAAGCTTTCTTT. The chain uses TRBV10-3 and TRBJ1-1; D unclear. Germline CDR1 is ENHRY and CDR2 is SYGVKD. This CDR3 is 15 amino acids long.

The J gene is TRBJ1-5, the V gene TRBV19; 11 nucleotides match TRBD1. CDR1 is LNHDA and CDR2 is SQIVND in the germline V gene (reference sequence). With 4 bases clipped from V and 7 bases from J, the junction kept 12 bases outside the gene matches. The CDR3 covers 17 residues. The CDR3 protein is CASSTRTGGPSWQPQHF. For the CDR3, the DNA is TGTGCCAGTAGTACTAGGACAGGGGGCCCCTCTTGGCAGCCCCAGCATTTT.

CDR3 loop: CATSDPGQGATDTQYF. The CDR3 region has the DNA TGTGCCACCAGTGACCCGGGACAGGGGGCAACAGATACGCAGTATTTT. The rearrangement links TRBV24-1 to TRBJ2-3; TRBD1 agrees at 12 bases. Germline V gives CDR1 KGHDR, CDR2 SFDVKD. The length of the CDR3 is 16 residues. The trim removed 4 bases at V and 3 bases at J, leaving 4 bases unmatched.

CDR3: CASSYARDRGWYGYTF. The CDR3, as DNA: TGTGCCAGCAGTTATGCCAGGGACAGGGGATGGTATGGCTACACCTTC. The genes are TRBV6-5 and TRBJ1-2, with 10 bases lining up with TRBD1. Unmatched junction bases numbered 9, after V lost 3 bases and J lost 5 bases. Germline V gives CDR1 MNHEY, CDR2 SVGAGI. This CDR3 has 16 amino acids.

This sequence joins TRBV4-1 and TRBJ1-5; D not resolved. Per germline, CDR1 MGHRA and CDR2 YSYEKL. The germline V and J ends were trimmed by 0 bases and 6 bases, with 12 bases remaining between them. This CDR3 is built from 15 residues. CDR3 bases: TGCGCCAGCAGCCAAGAAATCGGGAAGGGTCAGCCCCAGCATTTT. It yields the protein CASSQEIGKGQPQHF.

The chain recombines TRBV9 with TRBJ1-2; 7 nucleotides match TRBD1. This CDR3 is 15 amino acids long. Germline trimming cut 0 bases from V and 3 bases from J; bases unmatched to any gene: 5. Germline V lookup: CDR1 SGDLS, CDR2 YYNGEE. In DNA form, the CDR3 reads TGTGCCAGCAGCGTAGGGACAGGCGGGGACTATGGCTACACCTTC. Its protein product is CASSVGTGGDYGYTF.

The chain couples TRBV7-9 to TRBJ1-3; D uncertain. This CDR3 spans 14 amino acids. From germline, CDR1 is SEHNR and CDR2 FQNEAQ (reference sequence). V lost 3 bases to trimming and J lost 6 bases, with 12 bases between them. The CDR3 DNA follows: TGTGCCAGCAGCTTTAGGTCGTTAGCAAACACCATATATTTT. Its protein product is CASSFRSLANTIYF.

The chain has TRBV15 and TRBJ2-2; weak D call: TRBD1 (5 bases). The germline CDR1 and CDR2 sequences are LNHNV and YYDKDF (reference sequence). This CDR3 comprises 13 residues. The V end was cut by 5 bases, the J end by 6 bases, with 10 bases between. CDR3 sequence reads: CATSQGEAGELFF. DNA for the CDR3: TGTGCCACCAGCCAGGGTGAGGCCGGGGAGCTGTTTTTT.

The chain combines TRBV19 with TRBJ1-2; D perhaps matches TRBD1 (6 bases). V was pared by 7 bases and J by 0 bases, with 15 bases between. Germline V gene sequence: CDR1 LNHDA, CDR2 SQIVND (reference sequence). The CDR3 totals 15 residues. Here the CDR3 DNA reads TGTGCCAGTACTGGACAGAAAGGAACTAACTATGGCTACACCTTC. This codes for CASTGQKGTNYGYTF.